This T cell receptor beta chain originates from a study of blood T cell repertoires in COVID-19 (TCRdb year 2020). Describing the broader study: Samples covering the acute and convalescent phases of COVID-19 were provided by collaborators in the United States, Italy and Spain. The prospective study material was composed of cDNA or gDNA derived from T cells, B-cell-depleted T cells, or PBMCs. Deeply sampled blood TCRbeta repertoires from subjects exposed to, actively infected with, or recovered from COVID-19 were included in the dataset. The repertoires were released in a freely available public database meant as a resource for research on the immune response to SARS-CoV-2. Samples came from the ongoing ImmuneRACE study (first 160 participants) plus 1,254 subjects from 6 global collaborators. The sample metadata nearly always contained a de-identified subject ID, COVID-19 status, age in years and sex. HLA class I and class II types, where available, came from metadata supplied by the sample provider rather than from assay-based typing.

Each collaborating institution followed its own protocols to collect whole blood in K2EDTA tubes. For TCRbeta analysis, collaborators shipped samples in one of three forms: frozen whole blood, isolated PBMCs, or DNA extracted from either of those sample types. TCRbeta CDR3 regions were amplified from genomic DNA using the immunoSEQ Assay, a bias-controlled multiplex PCR. As for the original processing: The number of nucleated cells in each sample was estimated from the amplification of reference gene primers within the assay. Sequence reads were collapsed and filtered to measure the absolute abundance of every unique TCRbeta CDR3 rearrangement. For each sample, productive Simpson clonality was calculated as the square root of Simpson's diversity index across productive rearrangements. In its TCRdb copy, this immuneACCESS table keeps in-frame sequences only and misses some clones. Where compared with another copy, unresolved V genes explain less than half of these, and the others have no known cause. V, J and clone size reflect that table, while D and trimming were determined from the DNA. The sample contains about 49,000 clones, 68% of them found a single time. The ten largest clones capture 8.8% of the sample.

As regards this clone: What antigen it recognizes has not been identified. The sample holds no much larger clone one base away, and base qualities are not on file.

Overall study results and their limits: The quantity of clinical and demographic metadata differed by source and by participant and was supplied without curation.

The germline V end is reduced by 6 bases and the J end by 2 bases; junction bases left unmatched: 6. Reading the germline V gene (reference sequence) gives CDR1 MNHNY and CDR2 SVGAGI. From the cysteine up to the phenylalanine, the CDR3 has a length of 14 residues. Of all the DNA, just the CDR3 is kept, 42 bases in frame from base 1. The sequence came from an older woman with acute or convalescent COVID-19. Material for sequencing was peripheral blood. Rearrangement joined TRBV6-6 to TRBJ2-7; 8 of the junction bases match TRBD2. The bases are TGTGCCAGCAGCTGGGGACTAGAAGCCTACGAGCAGTACTTC. Its amino acids are CASSWGLEAYEQYF.